The clone carrying this TCR beta chain occurred a few times. What it binds is not known. The data stem from a study of CD8 T cells in ankylosing spondylitis. Study-level results: Some of these motif variants have turned up before, in reports on reactive arthritis synovial fluid and blood.

Making use of molecular barcodes, quantitative 5'-RACE generated TCR beta libraries. TCRdb re-derived calls from the 5' RACE reads in MiXCR, one entry per CDR3 protein. This sample has under 250,000 distinct CDR3 sequences, with around 25% found just once. Germline trimming cut 4 bases from V and 5 bases from J; bases unmatched to any gene: 6. Germline-derived CDR1 and CDR2 are MNHNS and SASEGT. The CDR3 runs 15 residues. Sequenced sample: blood, either unsorted or a sorted T cell fraction (not recorded which). The sequence came from a male donor with ankylosing spondylitis or in good health (not recorded which). The chain has TRBV6-1 and TRBJ1-5, with 9 bases that match TRBD1. CDR3 protein: CASSGGGQGYQPQHF. The CDR3 DNA reads as TGTGCCAGCAGTGGGGGGGGACAGGGATATCAGCCCCAGCATTTT.